These 24 T cell receptor beta chains were all obtained from the same sample, sequenced in a study of shared clonotypes between healthy human individuals. The protocol was immunoSEQ multiplex PCR, while the TCRdb copy is restricted to in-frame clones and leaves out a portion. The sample includes more than 1 million clones, more than 75% of them seen just once. Sequencing was performed on memory CD4+ T cells from PBMCs. Noted subset: CD45RA-negative fraction. Receptor source: a man aged 18 to 35 in good health. Some clones in this sample may be carry-over from other donors' samples.

The chain joins TRBV6-1 to TRBJ2-1, with 9 bases identical to TRBD1. Germline V lookup: CDR1 MNHNS, CDR2 SASEGT. J lost 7 bases, V lost 0 bases, and 4 bases had no gene match. The length of the CDR3 is 15 residues. The CDR3 protein is CASSEAYGTGNEQFF. The CDR3 nucleotides are TGTGCCAGCAGTGAAGCGTACGGGACAGGGAATGAGCAGTTCTTC.

This chain uses TRBV19 with TRBJ1-5; a possible D gene is TRBD1 (5 bases). V was pared by 8 bases and J by 4 bases, with 12 bases between. The CDR3 sequence is 13 residues long. CDR1 is LNHDA, CDR2 SQIVND, per germline (reference sequence). The DNA of the CDR3 is TGTGCCAGTGGGGGTGGTGGAAATCAGCCCCAGCATTTT. Translation: CASGGGGNQPQHF.

The chain uses TRBV29-1 and TRBJ2-7; TRBD2 might be the D (5 bases). The ends were cut back, 0 bases at V and 0 bases at J, with 12 bases in the middle. The germline V gene encodes CDR1 SQVTM and CDR2 ANQGSEA. The CDR3 runs 15 residues. The CDR3 bases are TGCAGCGTTGAAGATCCGGGTGACTACTCCTACGAGCAGTACTTC. It is translated as CSVEDPGDYSYEQYF.

This clone was counted only a few times. The gene calls are TRBV2 and TRBJ1-2, with D tentatively TRBD1 (5 bases). CDR3 size: 12 residues. Deletions cut 5 bases from V and 7 bases from J, with 11 bases between. CDR1 is SNHLY, CDR2 FYNNEI, per germline. CDR3 loop: CASSLGEVGYTF. For the CDR3, the DNA is TGTGCCAGCAGTTTAGGGGAAGTTGGCTACACCTTC.

The chain couples TRBV2 to TRBJ2-5, with D maybe TRBD2 (6 bases). The assigned J gene may be wrong: the sequence end matches TRBJ2-7 better. Germline-derived CDR1 and CDR2 are SNHLY and FYNNEI. The CDR3 consists of 14 residues. CDR3 nucleotides: TGTGCCAGCAGTGAAAAGGAGGGCCCCAGCGAGCAGTACTTC. This gives the protein CASSEKEGPSEQYF.

This chain links TRBV28 with TRBJ2-1; the match to TRBD2 covers 9 bases. CDR1 and CDR2 (germline): MDHEN, SYDVKM. J gave up 0 bases and V 6 bases, and 3 bases lay outside the gene matches. This CDR3 has 15 residues. CDR3 amino acids: CASRGAGGSYNEQFF. The CDR3 DNA sequence: TGTGCCAGCAGAGGAGCGGGGGGCTCCTACAATGAGCAGTTCTTC.

CDR3 sequence (DNA): TGTGCCAGCAGCTTAAGCAGGGCGTCTAACACTGAAGCTTTCTTT. It encodes CASSLSRASNTEAFF. This rearrangement joins TRBV7-3 to TRBJ1-1; maybe TRBD1 (5 bases). This CDR3 has 15 amino acids. Germline-derived CDR1 and CDR2 are SGHTA and FQGTGA. Trimming removed 1 base at V and 2 bases at J, with 11 bases between.

The chain combines TRBV11-2 with TRBJ1-1, with 9 bases identical to TRBD1. Per the germline V gene, CDR1 is SGHAT and CDR2 is FQNNGV. The CDR3 is made up of 18 amino acids. The V and J ends lost 5 bases and 3 bases, in that order; junction bases with no gene match: 16. CDR3 coding DNA: TGTGCCAGCAGCACTACAGGGGGCAATCGGTGGGAGTACACTGAAGCTTTCTTT. It yields the protein CASSTTGGNRWEYTEAFF.

The chain joins TRBV7-2 to TRBJ2-2; D might be TRBD1 (6 bases). The length of the CDR3 is 13 residues. V gave up 2 bases and J gave up 9 bases, with 10 bases separating them. Germline loops: CDR1 SGHTA, CDR2 FQGNSA. In DNA form, the CDR3 reads TGTGCCAGCAGCTTACAGGGGCTAAGGGAGCTGTTTTTT. Encoded protein: CASSLQGLRELFF.

This clone came up once. In DNA, the CDR3 is TGTGCCAGCAGCGAGAGGATCAGGGCAGACGGGGAGCTGTTTTTT. The encoded protein is CASSERIRADGELFF. The chain employs TRBV9 and TRBJ2-2; D perhaps matches TRBD1 (5 bases). The CDR3 loop spans 15 amino acids. Germline CDR1 SGDLS, CDR2 YYNGEE. Trimming shortened V by 3 bases and J by 7 bases, and 16 bases separated the two germline ends.

The gene calls are TRBV5-5 and TRBJ1-2; no clear D. Per the germline V gene, CDR1 is SGHKS and CDR2 is YYEKEE (reference sequence). This CDR3 is built from 15 residues. V was trimmed by 0 bases and J by 0 bases, leaving 9 bases between them. In DNA, the CDR3 is TGTGCCAGCAGCTTGGAGGCGAACACTAACTATGGCTACACCTTC. This sequence encodes CASSLEANTNYGYTF.

V and J are TRBV6-5 and TRBJ2-2; D remains unclear. Germline CDR1 and CDR2: MNHEY and SVGAGI. This CDR3 region has 15 residues. V was clipped by 3 bases and J by 0 bases, with 8 bases between them. CDR3: CASSYGNANTGELFF. The CDR3 DNA follows: TGTGCCAGCAGTTATGGCAACGCGAACACCGGGGAGCTGTTTTTT.

A note on this clone: This may come from a read error, since a much larger clone is one base off. V gene TRBV10-3 combines with J gene TRBJ2-7, with 14 bases fitting TRBD2. Germline trimming cut 4 bases from V and 3 bases from J; bases unmatched to any gene: 5. Germline V gene lookup returns CDR1 ENHRY and CDR2 SYGVKD. This CDR3 has 16 amino acids. This CDR3 is CAISGGTSGRGYEQYF. CDR3 coding DNA: TGTGCCATCAGTGGAGGGACTAGCGGGAGAGGCTACGAGCAGTACTTC.

The gene calls are TRBV7-2 and TRBJ2-7; the D is unclear. The CDR3 has 15 amino acids. The germline V gene has CDR1 SGHTA and CDR2 FQGNSA. Trimming took 1 base from V and 7 from J, leaving 17 bases between them. Here the CDR3 DNA reads TGTGCCAGCAGCTTAGATTCAGTGCAAACGAGGGAGCAGTACTTC. Protein sequence: CASSLDSVQTREQYF.

The V and J genes are TRBV7-3 and TRBJ1-1; D is uncertain. Germline loops: CDR1 SGHTA, CDR2 FQGTGA. Trimming took 0 bases from V and 3 from J, leaving 8 bases between them. CDR3 size: 14 residues. In DNA form, the CDR3 reads TGTGCCAGCAGCTTAACAGGGCCCCACACTGAAGCTTTCTTT. Translated: CASSLTGPHTEAFF. Variable domain in full (rest from reference TRBV7-3 and TRBJ1-1): GAGVSQTPSNKVTEKGKYVELRCDPISGHTALYWYRQSLGQGPEFLIYFQGTGAADDSGLPNDRFFAVRPEGSVSTLKIQRTERGDSAVYLCASSLTGPHTEAFFGQGTRLTVV.

This chain uses TRBV28 with TRBJ2-5, with D tentatively TRBD1 or TRBD2 (6 bases each). The CDR3 extends over 16 amino acids. Germline V gives CDR1 MDHEN, CDR2 SYDVKM. V was pared by 7 bases and J by 4 bases, with 22 bases between. This chain's CDR3 is CASNHGGVLGPETQYF. The CDR3 DNA reads as TGTGCCAGCAACCACGGGGGCGTACTAGGACCAGAGACCCAGTACTTC.

The V call is TRBV11-3, the J call TRBJ1-1; D gene unclear. Trimming left V 2 bases short and J 5 bases short, with 9 bases between. The CDR3 covers 13 residues. The germline V gene has CDR1 SGHNT and CDR2 YENEEA. Here the CDR3 reads CASSLQAGTEAFF. DNA of the CDR3: TGTGCCAGCAGCTTACAGGCGGGGACTGAAGCTTTCTTT.

The J gene is TRBJ2-5, the V gene TRBV5-1; 8 nucleotides line up with TRBD2. The CDR3 contains 17 residues. Germline CDR1 is SGHRS and CDR2 is YFSETQ. V gave up 1 base and J gave up 5 bases; unmatched junction bases: 13. CDR3 coding DNA: TGCGCCAGCAGCTTGACCGGGACTAGGGGGGTTGGTGAGACCCAGTACTTC. This sequence encodes CASSLTGTRGVGETQYF.

The genes are TRBV21-1 and TRBJ2-7; the table's D call TRBD1 went unverified against the DNA. TRBV21-1 is classified as a pseudogene. The CDR3 spans 11 residues. CDR3 residues: CASRSAGGVYV. CDR3 coding DNA: TGTGCCAGCCGGAGTGCAGGGGGCGTTTATGTC.

CDR3 residues: CASSLSVRSQGAAYEQYF. The CDR3 bases are TGTGCCAGCAGTTTATCGGTAAGGAGTCAGGGGGCCGCCTACGAGCAGTACTTC. The chain recombines TRBV27 with TRBJ2-7; 8 bases are shared with TRBD1. The V gene end was trimmed by 0 bases and the J gene end by 2 bases; junction bases not matched to a gene: 12. CDR3 length: 18 residues. The germline V gene encodes CDR1 MNHEY and CDR2 SMNVEV (reference sequence).

This chain uses TRBV19 with TRBJ1-1, with D tentatively TRBD1 (5 bases). Trimming cost V 8 bases and J 1 base, with 8 bases left between them. Germline CDR1 LNHDA, CDR2 SQIVND (reference sequence). This CDR3 comprises 12 residues. The CDR3 DNA sequence: TGTGCCAGTGGACAAACGAACACTGAAGCTTTCTTT. As protein: CASGQTNTEAFF.

This chain links TRBV7-9 with TRBJ2-3; TRBD2 matches 7 bases. There are 16 residues in the CDR3. J gave up 2 bases and V 0 bases, and 5 bases lay outside the gene matches. Germline V lookup: CDR1 SEHNR, CDR2 FQNEAQ (reference sequence). Here the CDR3 reads CASSLALAGDTDTQYF. The CDR3 nucleotides are TGTGCCAGCAGCTTAGCGCTTGCGGGAGACACAGATACGCAGTATTTT.

This clone was seen ten or more times. V and J are TRBV15 and TRBJ2-5; the D gene is possibly TRBD1 (5 bases). Germline lookup yields CDR1 LNHNV and CDR2 YYDKDF (reference sequence). The CDR3 has 13 amino acids. The V end was cut by 4 bases, the J end by 5 bases, with 11 bases between. The chain's CDR3 is CATSKGARETQYF. In DNA, the CDR3 is TGTGCCACCAGCAAAGGGGCCCGGGAGACCCAGTACTTC.

This chain joins TRBV20-1 and TRBJ2-2; D is unresolved. Deletions cut 6 bases from V and 6 bases from J, with 8 bases between. Germline CDR1 DFQATT, CDR2 SNEGSKA (reference sequence). This CDR3 has 11 amino acids. The chain's CDR3 is CSAPWAGELFF. For the CDR3, the DNA is TGCAGTGCCCCTTGGGCCGGGGAGCTGTTTTTT.